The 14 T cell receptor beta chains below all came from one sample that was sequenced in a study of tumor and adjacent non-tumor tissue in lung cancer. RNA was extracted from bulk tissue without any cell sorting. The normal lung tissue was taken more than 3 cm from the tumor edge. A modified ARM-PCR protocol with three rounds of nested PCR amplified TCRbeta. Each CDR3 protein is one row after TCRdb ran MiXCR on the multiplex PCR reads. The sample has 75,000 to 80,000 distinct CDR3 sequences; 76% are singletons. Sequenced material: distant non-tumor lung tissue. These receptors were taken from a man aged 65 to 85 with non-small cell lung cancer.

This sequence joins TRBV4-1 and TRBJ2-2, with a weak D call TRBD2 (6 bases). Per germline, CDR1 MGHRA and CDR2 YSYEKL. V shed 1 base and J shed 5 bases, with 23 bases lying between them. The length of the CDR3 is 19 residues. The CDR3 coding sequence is TGCGCCAGCAGCCAAGTTTCATTTTGCGCGGGATCAGTAACCGGGGAGCTGTTTTTT. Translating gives CASSQVSFCAGSVTGELFF.

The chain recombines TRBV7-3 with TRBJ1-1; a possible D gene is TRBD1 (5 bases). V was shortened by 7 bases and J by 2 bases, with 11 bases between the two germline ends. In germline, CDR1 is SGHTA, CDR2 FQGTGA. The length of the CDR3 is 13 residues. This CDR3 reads CASTDGANTEAFF. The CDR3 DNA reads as TGTGCCAGCACCGACGGGGCTAACACTGAAGCTTTCTTT.

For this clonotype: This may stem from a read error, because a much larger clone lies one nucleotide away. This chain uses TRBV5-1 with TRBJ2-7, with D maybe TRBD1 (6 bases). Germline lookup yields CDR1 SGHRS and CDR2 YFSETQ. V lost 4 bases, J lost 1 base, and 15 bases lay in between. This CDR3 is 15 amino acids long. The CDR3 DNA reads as TGCGCCAGCAGCCCGGGACATAGAGGTTCCTACGAGCAGTACTTC. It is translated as CASSPGHRGSYEQYF.

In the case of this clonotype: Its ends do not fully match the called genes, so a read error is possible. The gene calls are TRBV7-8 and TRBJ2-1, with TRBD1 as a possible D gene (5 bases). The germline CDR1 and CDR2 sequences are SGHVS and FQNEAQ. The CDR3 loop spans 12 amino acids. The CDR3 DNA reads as TGTGCCAGCAGCGGACCTAGGGGTGAGCACTTCTTC. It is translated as CASSGPRGEHFF.

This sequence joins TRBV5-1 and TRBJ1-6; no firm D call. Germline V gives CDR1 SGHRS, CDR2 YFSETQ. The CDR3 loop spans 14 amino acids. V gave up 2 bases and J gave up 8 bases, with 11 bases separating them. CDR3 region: CASSFGVSDSPLHF. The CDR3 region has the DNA TGCGCCAGCAGCTTCGGAGTGTCTGATTCACCCCTCCACTTT.

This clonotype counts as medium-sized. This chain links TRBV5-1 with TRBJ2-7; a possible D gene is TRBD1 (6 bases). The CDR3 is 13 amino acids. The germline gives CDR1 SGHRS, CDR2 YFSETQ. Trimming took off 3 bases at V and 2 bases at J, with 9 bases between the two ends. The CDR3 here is CASSWDKAYEQYF. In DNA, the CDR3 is TGCGCCAGCAGCTGGGACAAAGCCTACGAGCAGTACTTC. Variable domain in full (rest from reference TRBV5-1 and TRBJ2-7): KAGVTQTPRYLIKTRGQQVTLSCSPISGHRSVSWYQQTPGQGLQFLFEYFSETQRNKGNFPGRFSGRQFSNSRSEMNVSTLELGDSALYLCASSWDKAYEQYFGPGTRLTVT.

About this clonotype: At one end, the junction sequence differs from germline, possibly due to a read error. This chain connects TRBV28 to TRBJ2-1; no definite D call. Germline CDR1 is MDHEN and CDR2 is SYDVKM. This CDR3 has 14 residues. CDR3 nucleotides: TGTGCCAGCAGTCGCAGGAGCTCCTACAACGAGCAGTTCTTC. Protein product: CASSRRSSYNEQFF. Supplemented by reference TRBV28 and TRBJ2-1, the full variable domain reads DVKVTQSSRYLVKRTGEKVFLECVQDMDHENMFWYRQDPGLGLRLIYFSYDVKMKEKGDIPEGYSVSREKKERFSLILESASTNQTSMYLCASSRRSSYNEQFFGPGTRLTVL.

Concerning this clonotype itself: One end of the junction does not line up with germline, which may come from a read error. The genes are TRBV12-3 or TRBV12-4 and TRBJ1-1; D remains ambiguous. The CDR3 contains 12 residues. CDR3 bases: TGTGCTAGCAGCGGTTCCGCGACTGAAGCTTTCTTT. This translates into CASSGSATEAFF.

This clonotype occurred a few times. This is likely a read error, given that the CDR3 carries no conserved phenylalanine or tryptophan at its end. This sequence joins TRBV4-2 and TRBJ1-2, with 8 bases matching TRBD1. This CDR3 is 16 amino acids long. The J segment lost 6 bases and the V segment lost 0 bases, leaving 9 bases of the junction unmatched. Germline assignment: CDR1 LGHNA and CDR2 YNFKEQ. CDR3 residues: CASSQEQGARSNGYTY. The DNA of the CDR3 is TGTGCCAGCAGCCAAGAGCAGGGGGCGCGTAGCAATGGCTACACCTAC.

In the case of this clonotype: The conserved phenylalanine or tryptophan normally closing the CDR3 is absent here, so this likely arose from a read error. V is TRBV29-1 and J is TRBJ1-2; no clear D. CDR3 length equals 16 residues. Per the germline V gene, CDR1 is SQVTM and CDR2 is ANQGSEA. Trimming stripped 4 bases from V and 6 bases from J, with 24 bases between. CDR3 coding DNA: TGCAGCGTTGTCCCGTATCAATCCTCAGGAGAAGATGGCTACACCGTC. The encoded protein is CSVVPYQSSGEDGYTV.

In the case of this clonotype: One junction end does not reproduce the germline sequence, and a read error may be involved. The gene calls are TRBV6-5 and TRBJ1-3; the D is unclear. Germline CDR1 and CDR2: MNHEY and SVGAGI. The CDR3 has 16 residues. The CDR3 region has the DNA TGTGCCAGCAATTACTTGTTCGAGAGCTCCGGAAACACCATATATTTT. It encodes CASNYLFESSGNTIYF.

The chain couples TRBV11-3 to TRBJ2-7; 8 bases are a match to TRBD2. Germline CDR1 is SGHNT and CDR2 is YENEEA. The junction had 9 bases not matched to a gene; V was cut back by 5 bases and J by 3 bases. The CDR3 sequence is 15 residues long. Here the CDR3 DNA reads TGTGCCAGCAGCCATGGGACTAGTGAAATCTACGAGCAGTACTTC. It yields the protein CASSHGTSEIYEQYF. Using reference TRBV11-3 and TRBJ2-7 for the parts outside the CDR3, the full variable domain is EAGVVQSPRYKIIEKKQPVAFWCNPISGHNTLYWYLQNLGQGPELLIRYENEEAVDDSQLPKDRFSAERLKGVDSTLKIQPAELGDSAVYLCASSHGTSEIYEQYFGPGTRLTVT.

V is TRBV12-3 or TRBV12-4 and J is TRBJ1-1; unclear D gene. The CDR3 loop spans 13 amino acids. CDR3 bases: TGTTCCAACAGTTTTGCGGGCCGAACTGAAGCTTTCTTT. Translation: CSNSFAGRTEAFF.

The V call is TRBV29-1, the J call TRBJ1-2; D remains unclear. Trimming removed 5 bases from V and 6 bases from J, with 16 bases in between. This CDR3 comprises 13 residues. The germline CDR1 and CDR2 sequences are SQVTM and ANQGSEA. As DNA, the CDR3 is TGCAGCGTTCTCCAGACGGGAACACATGGCTACACCTTC. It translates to CSVLQTGTHGYTF.